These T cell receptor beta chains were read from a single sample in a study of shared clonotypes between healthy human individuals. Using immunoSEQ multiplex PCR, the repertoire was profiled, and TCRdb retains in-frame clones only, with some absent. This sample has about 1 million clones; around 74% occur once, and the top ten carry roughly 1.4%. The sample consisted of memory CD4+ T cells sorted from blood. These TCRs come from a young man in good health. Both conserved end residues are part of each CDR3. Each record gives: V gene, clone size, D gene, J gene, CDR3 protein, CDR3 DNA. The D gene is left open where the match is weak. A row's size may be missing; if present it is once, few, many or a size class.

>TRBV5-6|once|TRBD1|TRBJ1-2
CASSLGQGEGYTF
TGTGCCAGCAGCTTGGGACAGGGTGAGGGCTACACCTTC
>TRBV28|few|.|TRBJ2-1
CASRTAGQFNEQFF
TGTGCCAGCAGGACGGCAGGCCAATTCAATGAGCAGTTCTTC
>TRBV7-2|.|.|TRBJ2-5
CASSDFSGTGTQYF
TGTGCCAGCAGCGATTTTTCAGGGACGGGGACCCAGTACTTC
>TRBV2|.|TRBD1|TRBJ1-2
CASSAQFRDRVPNYGYTF
TGTGCCAGCAGTGCACAGTTCCGGGACAGGGTTCCGAACTATGGCTACACCTTC
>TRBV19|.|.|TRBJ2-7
CASRGTGGQPGEQYF
TGTGCCAGTAGGGGAACCGGAGGCCAGCCGGGCGAGCAGTACTTC
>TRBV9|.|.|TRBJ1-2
CASSVDRDTYGYTF
TGTGCCAGCAGCGTTGACCGGGACACCTATGGCTACACCTTC
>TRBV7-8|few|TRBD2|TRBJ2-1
CASSLGGLAANEQFF
TGTGCCAGCAGCTTAGGAGGACTAGCGGCAAATGAGCAGTTCTTC
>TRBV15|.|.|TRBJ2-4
CATSRYPGAGSHIQYF
TGTGCCACCAGCAGGTACCCGGGGGCGGGGAGCCACATTCAGTACTTC
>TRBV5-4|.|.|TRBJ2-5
CASSLDPQETQYF
TGTGCCAGCAGCTTGGATCCCCAAGAGACCCAGTACTTC
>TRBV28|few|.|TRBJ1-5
CASSDRDQPQHF
TGTGCCAGCAGCGACCGCGATCAGCCCCAGCATTTT
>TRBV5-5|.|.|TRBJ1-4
CASSLGGRNYEKLFF
TGTGCCAGCAGCTTGGGGGGACGGAATTATGAAAAACTGTTTTTT
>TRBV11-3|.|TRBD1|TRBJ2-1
CASSRQGGNEQFF
TGTGCCAGCAGCCGACAGGGGGGCAATGAGCAGTTCTTC
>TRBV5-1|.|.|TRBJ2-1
CASRGGLSSYNEQFF
TGCGCCAGCAGGGGGGGATTGAGCTCCTACAATGAGCAGTTCTTC
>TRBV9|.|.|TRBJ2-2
CASSVEEAGNTGELFF
TGTGCCAGCAGCGTAGAAGAAGCAGGGAACACCGGGGAGCTGTTTTTT
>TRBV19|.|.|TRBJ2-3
CASSMLKVPDTQYF
TGTGCCAGTAGTATGCTCAAGGTCCCAGATACGCAGTATTTT
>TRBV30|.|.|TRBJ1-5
CAWSQGKPNQPQHF
TGTGCCTGGAGCCAGGGGAAACCTAATCAGCCCCAGCATTTT
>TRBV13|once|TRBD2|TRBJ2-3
CASSLEPLRSSGRARGTDTQYF
TGTGCCAGCAGCTTAGAACCGCTCCGATCGAGCGGGAGGGCCCGGGGCACAGATACGCAGTATTTT
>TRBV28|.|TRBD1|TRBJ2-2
CASSPGTGGPTGELFF
TGTGCCAGCAGTCCCGGGACAGGGGGCCCCACCGGGGAGCTGTTTTTT
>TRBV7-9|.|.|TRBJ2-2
CASSLGAYDTGELFF
TGTGCCAGCAGCTTAGGAGCGTACGACACCGGGGAGCTGTTTTTT
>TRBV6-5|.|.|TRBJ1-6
CASSYRGEAPLHF
TGTGCCAGCAGTTACAGAGGGGAGGCACCCCTCCACTTT
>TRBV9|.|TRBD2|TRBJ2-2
CASSSRGGNTGELFF
TGTGCCAGCAGCTCCCGGGGGGGCAACACCGGGGAGCTGTTTTTT
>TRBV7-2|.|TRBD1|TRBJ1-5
CASSFQGAGNQPQHF
TGTGCCAGCAGCTTTCAGGGGGCTGGCAATCAGCCCCAGCATTTT
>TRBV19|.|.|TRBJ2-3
CASSIRTGTDTQYF
TGTGCCAGTAGTATTAGGACTGGCACAGATACGCAGTATTTT
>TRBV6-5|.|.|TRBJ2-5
CASSLGPWGGETQYF
TGTGCCAGCAGTTTAGGCCCGTGGGGAGGAGAGACCCAGTACTTC
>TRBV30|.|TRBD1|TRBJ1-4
CASTLGTDSNEKLFF
TGTGCCTCCACACTCGGGACAGACTCCAATGAAAAACTGTTTTTT
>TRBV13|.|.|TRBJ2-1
CASSLGRESMALHMHNEQFF
TGTGCCAGCAGCTTAGGCCGGGAAAGCATGGCCCTACATATGCACAATGAGCAGTTCTTC
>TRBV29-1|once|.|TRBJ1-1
CSVENGGVAEAFF
TGCAGCGTTGAAAACGGTGGGGTGGCTGAAGCTTTCTTT
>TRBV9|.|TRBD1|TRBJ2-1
CASSVGFGQGSTDEQFF
TGTGCCAGCAGCGTAGGATTTGGACAGGGCAGTACGGATGAGCAGTTCTTC
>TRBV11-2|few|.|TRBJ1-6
CASSLESRGHNSPLHF
TGTGCCAGCAGCTTAGAGAGCAGGGGACATAATTCACCCCTCCACTTT
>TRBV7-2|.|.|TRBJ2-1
CASSTLRPELYNEQFF
TGTGCCAGCTCTACGTTAAGACCAGAGCTCTACAATGAGCAGTTCTTC
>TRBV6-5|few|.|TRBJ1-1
CASSYQAFSEAFF
TGTGCCAGCAGTTACCAGGCATTCTCTGAAGCTTTCTTT
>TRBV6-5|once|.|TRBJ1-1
CASSTPGGAAFF
TGTGCCAGCAGTACCCCGGGGGGGGCGGCTTTCTTT
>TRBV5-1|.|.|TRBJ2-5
CASSSPPETQYF
TGCGCCAGCAGCTCTCCCCCGGAGACCCAGTACTTC
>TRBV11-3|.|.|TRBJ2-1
CASSLLGNEQFF
TGTGCCAGCAGCTTACTAGGGAATGAGCAGTTCTTC
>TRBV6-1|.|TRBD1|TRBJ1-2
CASSDAQGGIYGYTF
TGTGCCAGCAGTGACGCGCAGGGGGGGATCTATGGCTACACCTTC
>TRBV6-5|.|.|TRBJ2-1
CASRPSRNAYNEQFF
TGTGCCAGCAGGCCATCCCGGAACGCCTACAATGAGCAGTTCTTC
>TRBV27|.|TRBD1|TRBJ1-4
CASSLAPTGATNEKLFF
TGTGCCAGCAGTTTAGCCCCCACAGGGGCAACTAATGAAAAACTGTTTTTT
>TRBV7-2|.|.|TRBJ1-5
CASSTSAGGGNQPQHF
TGTGCCAGCAGCACTTCCGCCGGGGGAGGCAATCAGCCCCAGCATTTT
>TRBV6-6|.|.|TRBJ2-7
CASRSTGFSYEQYF
TGTGCCAGCAGATCGACAGGTTTCTCCTACGAGCAGTACTTC
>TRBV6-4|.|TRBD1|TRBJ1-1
CASRRTGINTEAFF
TGTGCCAGCAGGCGGACAGGGATTAACACTGAAGCTTTCTTT
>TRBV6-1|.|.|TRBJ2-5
CASSDRQGGGETQYF
TGTGCCAGCAGTGACCGTCAGGGCGGAGGGGAGACCCAGTACTTC
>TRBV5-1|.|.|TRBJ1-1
CASSLTGVMNTEAFF
TGCGCCAGCAGCTTAACAGGTGTTATGAACACTGAAGCTTTCTTT
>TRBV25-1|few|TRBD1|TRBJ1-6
CASRDRENSPLHF
TGTGCCAGCAGGGACAGGGAGAATTCACCCCTCCACTTT
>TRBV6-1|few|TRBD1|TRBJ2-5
CASTRTGNGQETQYF
TGTGCCAGCACGCGGACAGGGAACGGCCAAGAGACCCAGTACTTC
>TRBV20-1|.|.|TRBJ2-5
CSATPQETQYF
TGCAGTGCTACCCCGCAAGAGACCCAGTACTTC
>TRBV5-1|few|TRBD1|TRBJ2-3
CASSRRDRGATDTQYF
TGCGCCAGCAGCCGACGGGACAGGGGAGCCACAGATACGCAGTATTTT
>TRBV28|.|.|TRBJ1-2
CASSRVIPGLYGYTF
TGTGCCAGCAGCCGTGTTATCCCCGGGCTCTATGGCTACACCTTC
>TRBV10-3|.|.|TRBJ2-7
CAISYGTVGSYEQYF
TGTGCCATCAGTTACGGGACCGTCGGGAGCTACGAGCAGTACTTC
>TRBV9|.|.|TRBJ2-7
CASSEKPGPRVEQYF
TGTGCCAGCAGTGAAAAGCCGGGACCGCGTGTAGAGCAGTACTTC
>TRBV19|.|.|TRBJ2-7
CASSRTEYEQYF
TGTGCCAGTAGTAGGACAGAGTACGAGCAGTACTTC
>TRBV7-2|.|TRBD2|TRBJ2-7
CASLNGSGSGKQYF
TGTGCCAGCCTAAACGGTAGCGGGAGTGGAAAGCAGTACTTC
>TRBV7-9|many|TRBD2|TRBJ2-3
CASRYGLARTDTQYF
TGTGCCAGCAGATACGGACTAGCCCGCACAGATACGCAGTATTTT
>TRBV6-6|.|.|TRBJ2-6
CASSYLSSGANVLTF
TGTGCCAGCAGTTATCTATCTTCTGGGGCCAACGTCCTGACTTTC